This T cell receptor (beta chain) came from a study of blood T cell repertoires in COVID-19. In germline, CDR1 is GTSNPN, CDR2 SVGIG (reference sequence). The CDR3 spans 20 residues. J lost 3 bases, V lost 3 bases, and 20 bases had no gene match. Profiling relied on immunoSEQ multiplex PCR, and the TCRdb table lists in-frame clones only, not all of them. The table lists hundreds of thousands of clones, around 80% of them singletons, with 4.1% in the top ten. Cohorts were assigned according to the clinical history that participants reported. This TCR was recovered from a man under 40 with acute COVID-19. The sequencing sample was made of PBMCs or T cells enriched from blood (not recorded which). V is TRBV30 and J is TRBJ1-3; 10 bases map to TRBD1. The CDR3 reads CAWRVPHTYRQGAYGNTIYF. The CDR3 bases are TGTGCCTGGAGGGTCCCCCACACTTATAGACAGGGGGCTTATGGAAACACCATATATTTT.